The 9 T cell receptor beta chains in this list originate from one sample, sequenced in a study of T cell changes during pregnancy in multiple sclerosis. Clones were read by immunoSEQ multiplex PCR, and TCRdb kept only the in-frame ones, dropping some. The table has 60,000 or so clones, around nine tenths seen once. Sequencing was performed on peripheral blood from another person, used as feeder cells. The origin of the receptors is a human donor whose cells served as feeder cells for cultures in a pregnancy study.

The V call is TRBV7-3, the J call TRBJ2-5; no clear D gene. Germline CDR1 is SGHTA and CDR2 is FQGTGA. V lost 5 bases and J 1 base, leaving 11 bases between the germline ends. CDR3 length: 14 residues. The DNA for the CDR3 is TGTGCCAGCAGCCCCAGACTGATCCAAGAGACCCAGTACTTC. Encoded protein: CASSPRLIQETQYF.

The rearrangement uses TRBV9 and TRBJ2-1; 8 nucleotides match TRBD2. The CDR3 is 15 amino acids. The germline gives CDR1 SGDLS, CDR2 YYNGEE. V trimming: 4 bases; J trimming: 2 bases; junction bases outside the gene matches: 5. The CDR3 protein is CASSQAGATYNEQFF. DNA of the CDR3: TGTGCCAGCAGCCAAGCGGGAGCGACCTACAATGAGCAGTTCTTC.

The genes are TRBV5-5 and TRBJ1-5; the D is unclear. Germline-derived CDR1 and CDR2 are SGHKS and YYEKEE (reference sequence). This CDR3 comprises 15 residues. Trimming took 4 bases from V and 3 from J, leaving 14 bases between them. CDR3 nucleotide sequence: TGTGCCAGCAGCCCCCGGGAGCAGCTCAATCAGCCCCAGCATTTT. Translating gives CASSPREQLNQPQHF.

There are a few counts of this clone. The V call is TRBV7-6, the J call TRBJ1-1; tentative D call: TRBD1 (5 bases). CDR1 and CDR2 from the germline V gene are SGHVS and FNYEAQ. The V end lost 5 bases, the J end lost 6 bases, and 13 bases lay between the germline ends. CDR3 length: 13 amino acids. As DNA, the CDR3 is TGTGCCAGCAGCCAGACTGGGGGAGCTGAAGCTTTCTTT. It is translated as CASSQTGGAEAFF.

The chain employs TRBV6-5 and TRBJ2-2; D is uncertain. The CDR3 is 16 residues long. Trimming cost V 2 bases and J 5 bases, with 15 bases left between them. The germline gives CDR1 MNHEY, CDR2 SVGAGI. For the CDR3, the DNA is TGTGCCAGCAGTTACGCGACGGGTTGGGTAACCGGGGAGCTGTTTTTT. Translated, it gives CASSYATGWVTGELFF.

The chain couples TRBV15 to TRBJ2-2; 7 bases are shared with TRBD1. CDR1 LNHNV and CDR2 YYDKDF come from the germline V gene (reference sequence). J was trimmed by 8 bases and V by 0 bases; bases with no gene match: 3. This CDR3 has 14 amino acids. CDR3 DNA sequence: TGTGCCACCAGCAGAGATAAGGGGGCGGGGGAGCTGTTTTTT. It yields the protein CATSRDKGAGELFF.

The chain uses TRBV4-1 and TRBJ1-1; 7 bases line up with TRBD1. This CDR3 is 14 amino acids long. The germline V gene has CDR1 MGHRA and CDR2 YSYEKL. Trimming removed 6 bases from V and 1 base from J; junction bases left unmatched: 5. The CDR3 DNA reads as TGCGCCAGCAGGGGACAGCTTAAGAACACTGAAGCTTTCTTT. Translated, it gives CASRGQLKNTEAFF.

The chain joins TRBV4-1 to TRBJ1-5, with D hard to call. Germline CDR1 and CDR2: MGHRA and YSYEKL. Trimming stripped 11 bases from V and 4 bases from J, with 12 bases between. The CDR3 consists of 12 residues. CDR3 loop: CALRSGNQPQHF. Written as DNA, the CDR3 is TGCGCCTTGCGGAGTGGAAATCAGCCCCAGCATTTT.

The V call is TRBV5-4, the J call TRBJ2-5; TRBD1 is a possible D gene (6 bases). CDR3 length equals 12 residues. Germline V lookup: CDR1 SGHNT, CDR2 YYREEE (reference sequence). Trimming cost V 4 bases and J 10 bases, with 14 bases left between them. CDR3 amino acids: CASSLTGFDQYF. The DNA for the CDR3 is TGTGCCAGCAGCCTGACAGGATTCGACCAGTACTTC. Complete variable domain (other parts from reference TRBV5-4 and TRBJ2-5): ETGVTQSPTHLIKTRGQQVTLRCSSQSGHNTVSWYQQALGQGPQFIFQYYREEENGRGNFPPRFSGLQFPNYSSELNVNALELDDSALYLCASSLTGFDQYFGPGTRLLVL.